These 10 T cell receptor beta chains were sequenced from one sample in a study of T-cell reconstitution after alpha-beta-depleted transplantation in children. Molecular barcoding with unique molecular identifiers was used for the TCRbeta library. TCRdb passed the PCR reads through MiXCR, listing each CDR3 protein once. The table records 280,000 or so distinct CDR3 sequences, under 14% of them present only once. The specimen comprised peripheral blood, sampled 180 days after TCRalphabeta/CD19-depleted stem cell transplant. These receptors came from a male patient aged 2 to 9 who had a stem cell transplant for chronic granulomatous disease, so the T cells may come from the graft donor.

In its sample, this clonotype was seen many times. The genes are TRBV7-3 and TRBJ2-3; 7 nucleotides agree with TRBD2. The CDR3 is 17 residues long. V shed 1 base, J shed 4 bases, and the junction held 11 bases outside the gene matches. Germline lookup yields CDR1 SGHTA and CDR2 FQGTGA. CDR3 residues: CASSLIGGRERSDTQYF. For the CDR3, the DNA is TGTGCCAGCAGCTTAATCGGAGGGCGGGAGCGATCAGATACGCAGTATTTT.

At least ten counts were recorded for this clonotype. The chain carries TRBV15 and TRBJ2-2, with 9 nucleotides matching TRBD1. Germline CDR1 and CDR2: LNHNV and YYDKDF (reference sequence). With V trimmed by 1 base and J by 1 base, 7 bases remained unmatched. The CDR3 extends over 18 amino acids. The CDR3 spells CATSRGATGGENTGELFF. The DNA for the CDR3 is TGTGCCACCAGCAGAGGTGCTACAGGGGGCGAGAACACCGGGGAGCTGTTTTTT. Based on the CDR3 plus reference TRBV15 and TRBJ2-2, the full variable domain is DAMVIQNPRYQVTQFGKPVTLSCSQTLNHNVMYWYQQKSSQAPKLLFHYYDKDFNNEADTPDNFQSRRPNTSFCFLDIRSPGLGDTAMYLCATSRGATGGENTGELFFGEGSRLTVL.

This clonotype occurred many times. The J gene is TRBJ2-7, the V gene TRBV3-1; the match to TRBD2 covers 10 bases. V trimming: 6 bases; J trimming: 6 bases; junction bases outside the gene matches: 5. CDR1 is LGHDT and CDR2 is YNNKEL in the germline V gene (reference sequence). The CDR3 contains 13 residues. The CDR3 DNA is TGTGCCAGCAGACACGGGACTAGCGTCGAGCAGTACTTC. It encodes CASRHGTSVEQYF.

Comments on this clonotype: One end of the junction does not line up with germline, which may come from a read error. The chain uses TRBV7-6 and TRBJ2-3, with D unclear. This CDR3 region has 12 residues. Looked up from germline, CDR1 is SGHVS and CDR2 is FNYEAQ. The CDR3 DNA reads TGTGCCAGCAGCTTAGGAGGAGATACGCAGTGTTTT. Encoded protein: CASSLGGDTQCF.

In this sample, this clonotype turned up many times. The chain carries TRBV4-3 and TRBJ2-7; D may match TRBD1 or TRBD2 (5 bases each). The CDR3 is 16 amino acids. Germline values: CDR1 LGHNA, CDR2 YSLEER. V was shortened by 0 bases and J by 5 bases, with 17 bases between the two germline ends. CDR3 bases: TGCGCCAGCAGCCAAGATAAGGGACCCCCTGAGAACGAGCAGTACTTC. Translated, it gives CASSQDKGPPENEQYF.

The chain combines TRBV21-1 with TRBJ1-2; no check of the table's D call, TRBD1, against the DNA was made. TRBV21-1 is termed a pseudogene. The CDR3 has 15 amino acids. The CDR3 spells CASSTHGTFGDGYTF. CDR3 DNA: TGTGCCAGCAGCACACACGGGACCTTTGGAGATGGCTACACCTTC.

A remark on this clonotype: One end of the junction is discordant with germline, which a read error may explain. The gene calls are TRBV10-3 and TRBJ1-5; 7 bases fit TRBD1. The CDR3 has 15 amino acids. The germline V gene has CDR1 ENHRY and CDR2 SYGVKD. The CDR3 nucleotides read TGTGCCATCAGTGCGCGACAGGGTAGCAACCAGCCCCAGCATTTT. Encoded protein: CAISARQGSNQPQHF.

At least ten counts were recorded for this clonotype. The J gene is TRBJ1-1, the V gene TRBV10-3, with TRBD1 identical over 7 bases. Germline CDR1 is ENHRY and CDR2 is SYGVKD. This CDR3 has 12 residues. The V gene end was trimmed by 5 bases and the J gene end by 8 bases; junction bases not matched to a gene: 5. CDR3 region: CAISPGTAEAFF. DNA for the CDR3: TGTGCCATCAGTCCCGGGACAGCCGAAGCTTTCTTT.

This clonotype was detected many times. The chain uses TRBV20-1 and TRBJ2-7, with 13 bases aligning to TRBD2. Germline CDR1 DFQATT, CDR2 SNEGSKA (reference sequence). The CDR3 runs to 16 residues. V shed 1 base, J shed 3 bases, and the junction held 6 bases outside the gene matches. The CDR3 nucleotides are TGCAGTGCTAGAGGCAGACTAGCGGGAGGTAACTACGAGCAGTACTTC. It is translated as CSARGRLAGGNYEQYF.

This clonotype was seen at least ten times. V is TRBV5-1 and J is TRBJ2-3; 8 bases fit TRBD2. V was pared by 2 bases and J by 5 bases, with 10 bases of the junction left unmatched. Germline V gene lookup returns CDR1 SGHRS and CDR2 YFSETQ. The CDR3 runs 16 residues. CDR3 DNA sequence: TGCGCCAGCAGCTTTACTAGCGGAGGTAGCGGAGATACGCAGTATTTT. Protein product: CASSFTSGGSGDTQYF.